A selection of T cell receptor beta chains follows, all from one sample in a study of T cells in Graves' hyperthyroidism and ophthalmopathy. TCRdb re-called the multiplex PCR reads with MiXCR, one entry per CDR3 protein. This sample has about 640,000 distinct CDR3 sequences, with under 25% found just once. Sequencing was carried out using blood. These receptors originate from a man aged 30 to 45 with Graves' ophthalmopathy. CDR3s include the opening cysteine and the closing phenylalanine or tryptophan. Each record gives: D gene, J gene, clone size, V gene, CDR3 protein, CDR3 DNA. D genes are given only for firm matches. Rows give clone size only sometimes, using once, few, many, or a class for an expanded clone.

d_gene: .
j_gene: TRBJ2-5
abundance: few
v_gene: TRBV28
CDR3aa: CASSLSNRDSVYF
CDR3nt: TGTGCCAGCAGTTTAAGTAACCGGGACTCCGTGTACTTC

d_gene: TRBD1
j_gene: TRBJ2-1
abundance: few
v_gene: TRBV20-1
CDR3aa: CSARDRQGAYNEQFF
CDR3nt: TGCAGTGCTAGAGATAGGCAGGGGGCTTACAATGAGCAGTTCTTC

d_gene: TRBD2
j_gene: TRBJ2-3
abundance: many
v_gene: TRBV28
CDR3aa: CASSKGLAGVTDTQYF
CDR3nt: TGTGCCAGCAGTAAGGGACTAGCGGGAGTCACAGATACGCAGTATTTT

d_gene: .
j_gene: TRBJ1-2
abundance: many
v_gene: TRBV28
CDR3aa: CASSLLAGDYGYTF
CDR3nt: TGTGCCAGCAGTTTATTGGCAGGAGACTATGGCTACACCTTC

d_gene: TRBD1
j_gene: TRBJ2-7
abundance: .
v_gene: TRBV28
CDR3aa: CASSSSRQGAREQYF
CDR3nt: TGTGCCAGCAGTTCCTCCCGACAGGGGGCGCGGGAGCAGTACTTC

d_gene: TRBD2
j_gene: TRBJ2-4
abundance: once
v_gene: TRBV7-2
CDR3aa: CASSLQASGVAKNIQYF
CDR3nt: TGTGCCAGCAGCTTACAGGCTAGCGGGGTAGCCAAAAACATTCAGTACTTC

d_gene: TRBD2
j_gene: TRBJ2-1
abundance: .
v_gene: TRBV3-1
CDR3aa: CASSQDPSGRGNEQFF
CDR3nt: TGTGCCAGCAGCCAAGATCCCAGCGGGAGAGGGAATGAGCAGTTCTTC

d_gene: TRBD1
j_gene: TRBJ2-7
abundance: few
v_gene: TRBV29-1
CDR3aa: CSVTGGEFYEQYF
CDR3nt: TGCAGCGTTACAGGGGGCGAATTCTACGAGCAGTACTTC

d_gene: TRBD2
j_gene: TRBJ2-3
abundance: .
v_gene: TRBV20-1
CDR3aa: CSAGTSTEDTQYF
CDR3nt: TGCAGTGCCGGGACTAGTACGGAGGATACGCAGTATTTT

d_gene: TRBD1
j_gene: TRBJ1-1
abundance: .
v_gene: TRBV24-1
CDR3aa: CATSDGTGNTEAFF
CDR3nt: TGTGCCACCAGTGACGGGACAGGGAACACTGAAGCTTTCTTT